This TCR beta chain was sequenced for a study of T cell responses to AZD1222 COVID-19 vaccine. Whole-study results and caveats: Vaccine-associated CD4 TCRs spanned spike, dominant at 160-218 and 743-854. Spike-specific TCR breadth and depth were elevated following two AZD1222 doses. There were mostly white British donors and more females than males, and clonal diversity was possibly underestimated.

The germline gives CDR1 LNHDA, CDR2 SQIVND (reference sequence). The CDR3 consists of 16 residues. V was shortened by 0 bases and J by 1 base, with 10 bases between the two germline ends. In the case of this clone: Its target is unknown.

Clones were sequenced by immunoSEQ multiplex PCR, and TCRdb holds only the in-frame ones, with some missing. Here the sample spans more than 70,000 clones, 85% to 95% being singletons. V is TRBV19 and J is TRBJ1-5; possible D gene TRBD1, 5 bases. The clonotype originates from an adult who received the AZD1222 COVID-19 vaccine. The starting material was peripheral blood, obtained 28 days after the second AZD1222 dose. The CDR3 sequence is CASSIDRGSSNQPQHF. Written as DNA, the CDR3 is TGTGCCAGTAGTATAGATCGGGGGTCGAGCAATCAGCCCCAGCATTTT. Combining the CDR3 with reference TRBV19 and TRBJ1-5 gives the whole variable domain DGGITQSPKYLFRKEGQNVTLSCEQNLNHDAMYWYRQDPGQGLRLIYYSQIVNDFQKGDIAEGYSVSREKKESFPLTVTSAQKNPTAFYLCASSIDRGSSNQPQHFGDGTRLSIL.